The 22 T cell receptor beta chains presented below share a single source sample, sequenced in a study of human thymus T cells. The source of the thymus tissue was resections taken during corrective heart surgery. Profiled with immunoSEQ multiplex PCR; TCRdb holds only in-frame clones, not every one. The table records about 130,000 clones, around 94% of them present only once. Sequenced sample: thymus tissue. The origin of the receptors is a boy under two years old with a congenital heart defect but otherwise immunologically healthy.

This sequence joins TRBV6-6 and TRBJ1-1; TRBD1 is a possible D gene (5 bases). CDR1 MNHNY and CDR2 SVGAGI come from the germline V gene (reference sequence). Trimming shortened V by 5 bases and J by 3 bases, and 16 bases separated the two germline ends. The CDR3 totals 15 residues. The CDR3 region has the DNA TGTGCCAGCAGTCCCTGCAGGGAAAAGGACACTGAAGCTTTCTTT. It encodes CASSPCREKDTEAFF.

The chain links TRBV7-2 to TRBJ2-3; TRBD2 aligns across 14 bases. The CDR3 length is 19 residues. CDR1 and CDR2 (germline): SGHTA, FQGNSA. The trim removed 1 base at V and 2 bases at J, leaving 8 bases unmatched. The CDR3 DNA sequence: TGTGCCAGCAGCTTAGGAAAAGGACTAGCGGGGGGCCCCACAGATACGCAGTATTTT. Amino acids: CASSLGKGLAGGPTDTQYF.

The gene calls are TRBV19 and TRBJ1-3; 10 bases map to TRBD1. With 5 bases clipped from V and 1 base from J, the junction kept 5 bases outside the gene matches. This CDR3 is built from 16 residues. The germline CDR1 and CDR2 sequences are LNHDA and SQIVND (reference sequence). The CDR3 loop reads CASSGTDRGSGNTIYF. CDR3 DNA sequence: TGTGCCAGTAGTGGAACGGACAGGGGGTCTGGAAACACCATATATTTT.

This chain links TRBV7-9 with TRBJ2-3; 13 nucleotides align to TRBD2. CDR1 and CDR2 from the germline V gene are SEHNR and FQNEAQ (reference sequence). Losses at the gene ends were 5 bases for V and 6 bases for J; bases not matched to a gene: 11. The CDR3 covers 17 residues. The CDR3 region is CASSLRTSGGPRDTQYF. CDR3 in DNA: TGTGCCAGCAGCCTCCGGACTAGCGGGGGCCCAAGGGATACGCAGTATTTT.

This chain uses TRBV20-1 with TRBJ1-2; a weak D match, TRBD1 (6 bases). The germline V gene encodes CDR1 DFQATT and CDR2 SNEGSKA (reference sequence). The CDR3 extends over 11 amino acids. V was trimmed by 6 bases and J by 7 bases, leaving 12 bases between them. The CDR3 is CSADRPIGYTF. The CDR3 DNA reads TGCAGTGCGGACAGACCTATTGGCTACACCTTC.

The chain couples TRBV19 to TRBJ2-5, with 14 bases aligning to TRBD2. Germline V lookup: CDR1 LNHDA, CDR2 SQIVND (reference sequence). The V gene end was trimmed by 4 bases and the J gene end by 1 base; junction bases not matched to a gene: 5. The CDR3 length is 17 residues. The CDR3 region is CASSTTGTSGSQETQYF. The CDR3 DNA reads TGTGCCAGTAGTACGACTGGGACTAGCGGGAGCCAAGAGACCCAGTACTTC.

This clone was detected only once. The DNA of the CDR3 is TGCGCCAGCAGCCCAGGTCAGGACAGGGGGGCCTGGGGAACCGGGGAGCTGTTTTTT. Encoded protein: CASSPGQDRGAWGTGELFF. The chain has TRBV4-3 and TRBJ2-2; 10 positions match TRBD1. CDR1 LGHNA and CDR2 YSLEER come from the germline V gene. The V and J ends lost 4 bases and 5 bases, in that order; junction bases with no gene match: 16. The CDR3 has 19 residues.

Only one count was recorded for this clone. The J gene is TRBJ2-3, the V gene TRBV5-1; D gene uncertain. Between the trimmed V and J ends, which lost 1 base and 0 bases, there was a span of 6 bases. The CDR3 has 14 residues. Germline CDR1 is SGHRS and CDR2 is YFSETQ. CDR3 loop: CASSLLASTDTQYF. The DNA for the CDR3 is TGCGCCAGCAGCTTGTTAGCTAGCACAGATACGCAGTATTTT.

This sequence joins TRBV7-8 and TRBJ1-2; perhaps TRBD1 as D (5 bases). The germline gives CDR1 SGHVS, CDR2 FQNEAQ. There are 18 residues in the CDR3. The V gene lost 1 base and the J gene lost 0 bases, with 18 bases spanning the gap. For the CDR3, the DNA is TGTGCCAGCAGCTTAGACTCGGCCCGGGGGTTCGCTAACTATGGCTACACCTTC. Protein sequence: CASSLDSARGFANYGYTF.

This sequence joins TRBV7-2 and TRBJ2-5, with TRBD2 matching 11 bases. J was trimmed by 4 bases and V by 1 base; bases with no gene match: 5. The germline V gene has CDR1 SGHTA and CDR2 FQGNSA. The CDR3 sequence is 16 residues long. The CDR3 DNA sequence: TGTGCCAGCAGCTTAGTAGCGGGGGGGTCTAGAGAGACCCAGTACTTC. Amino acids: CASSLVAGGSRETQYF.

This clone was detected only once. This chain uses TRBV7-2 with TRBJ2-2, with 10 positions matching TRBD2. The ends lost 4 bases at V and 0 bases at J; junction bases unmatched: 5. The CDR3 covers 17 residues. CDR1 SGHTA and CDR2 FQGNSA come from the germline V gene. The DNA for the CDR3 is TGTGCCAGCAGCTCGCCAGGACTAGCGGCGAACACCGGGGAGCTGTTTTTT. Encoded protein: CASSSPGLAANTGELFF.

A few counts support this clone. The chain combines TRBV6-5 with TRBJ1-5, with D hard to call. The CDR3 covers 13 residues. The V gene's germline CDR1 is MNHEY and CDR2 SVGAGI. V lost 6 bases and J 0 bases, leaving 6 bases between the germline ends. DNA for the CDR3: TGTGCCAGCAGGAGACGTAGCAATCAGCCCCAGCATTTT. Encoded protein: CASRRRSNQPQHF.

In DNA form, the CDR3 reads TGTGCCAGCTCACCACTAGGATCAGGCTCTGGAAACACCATATATTTT. Amino acids: CASSPLGSGSGNTIYF. The chain employs TRBV18 and TRBJ1-3, with D hard to call. CDR1 is KGHSH, CDR2 LQKENI, per germline. The CDR3 runs to 16 residues. V gave up 1 base and J gave up 0 bases, with 10 bases separating them.

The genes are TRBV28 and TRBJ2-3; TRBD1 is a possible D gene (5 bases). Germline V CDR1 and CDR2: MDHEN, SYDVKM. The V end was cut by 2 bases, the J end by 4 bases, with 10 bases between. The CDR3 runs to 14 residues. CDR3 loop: CASSLGQGPDTQYF. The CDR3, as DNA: TGTGCCAGCAGTTTAGGGCAGGGCCCAGATACGCAGTATTTT.

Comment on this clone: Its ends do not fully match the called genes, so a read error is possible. The CDR3: CASSPFLRQGAFQETQYF. CDR3 sequence (DNA): TGTGCTAGCAGCCCTTTTCTTAGGCAGGGGGCCTTTCAAGAGACCCAGTACTTC. This chain joins TRBV7-7 and TRBJ2-5; 8 bases agree with TRBD1. The CDR3 sequence is 18 residues long. Germline V CDR1 and CDR2: SSHAT, FNYEAQ (reference sequence).

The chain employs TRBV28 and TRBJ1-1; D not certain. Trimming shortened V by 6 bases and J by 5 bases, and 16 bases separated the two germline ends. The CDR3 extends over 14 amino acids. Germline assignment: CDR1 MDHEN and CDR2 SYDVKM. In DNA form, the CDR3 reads TGTGCCAGCAGCGCTCGGGCCCACGGAACTGAAGCTTTCTTT. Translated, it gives CASSARAHGTEAFF. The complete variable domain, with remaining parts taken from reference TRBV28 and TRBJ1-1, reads DVKVTQSSRYLVKRTGEKVFLECVQDMDHENMFWYRQDPGLGLRLIYFSYDVKMKEKGDIPEGYSVSREKKERFSLILESASTNQTSMYLCASSARAHGTEAFFGQGTRLTVV.

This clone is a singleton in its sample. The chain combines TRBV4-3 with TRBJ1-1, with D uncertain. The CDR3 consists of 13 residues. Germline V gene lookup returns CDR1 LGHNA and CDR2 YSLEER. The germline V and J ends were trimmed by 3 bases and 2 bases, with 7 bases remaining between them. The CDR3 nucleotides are TGCGCCAGCAGCCACCACGGAAACACTGAAGCTTTCTTT. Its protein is CASSHHGNTEAFF.

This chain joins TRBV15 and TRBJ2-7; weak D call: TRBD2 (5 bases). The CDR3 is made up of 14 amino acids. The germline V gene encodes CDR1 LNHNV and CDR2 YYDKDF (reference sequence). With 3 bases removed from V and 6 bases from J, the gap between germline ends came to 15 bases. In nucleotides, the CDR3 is TGTGCCACCAGCAGGTCCGGGAAAAGAGGCGAGCAGTACTTC. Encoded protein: CATSRSGKRGEQYF.

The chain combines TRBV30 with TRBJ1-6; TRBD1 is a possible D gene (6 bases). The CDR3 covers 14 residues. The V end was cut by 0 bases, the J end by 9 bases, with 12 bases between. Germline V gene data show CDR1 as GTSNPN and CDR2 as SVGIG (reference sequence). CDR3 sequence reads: CAWSVGASGSPLHF. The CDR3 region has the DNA TGTGCCTGGAGTGTGGGGGCCTCGGGTTCACCCCTCCACTTT.

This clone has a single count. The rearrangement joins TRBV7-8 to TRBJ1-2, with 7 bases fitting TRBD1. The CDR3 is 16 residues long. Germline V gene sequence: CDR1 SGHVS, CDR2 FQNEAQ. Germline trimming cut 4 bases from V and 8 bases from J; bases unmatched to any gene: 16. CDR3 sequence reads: CASSSGPGTAFGGYTF. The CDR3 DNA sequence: TGTGCCAGCAGCTCCGGCCCCGGGACAGCCTTCGGCGGCTACACCTTC.

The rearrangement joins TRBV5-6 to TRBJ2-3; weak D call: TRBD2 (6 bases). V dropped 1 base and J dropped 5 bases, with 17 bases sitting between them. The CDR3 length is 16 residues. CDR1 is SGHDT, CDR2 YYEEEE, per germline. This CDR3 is CASSLRGWTTRDTQYF. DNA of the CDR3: TGTGCCAGCAGCTTGCGGGGCTGGACTACAAGAGATACGCAGTATTTT.

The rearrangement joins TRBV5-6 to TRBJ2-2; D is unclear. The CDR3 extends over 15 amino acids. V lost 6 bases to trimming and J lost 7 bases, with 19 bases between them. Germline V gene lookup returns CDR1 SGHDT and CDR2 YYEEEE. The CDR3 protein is CASTLQNGKDGELFF. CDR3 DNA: TGTGCCAGCACCCTACAAAATGGAAAGGACGGGGAGCTGTTTTTT.